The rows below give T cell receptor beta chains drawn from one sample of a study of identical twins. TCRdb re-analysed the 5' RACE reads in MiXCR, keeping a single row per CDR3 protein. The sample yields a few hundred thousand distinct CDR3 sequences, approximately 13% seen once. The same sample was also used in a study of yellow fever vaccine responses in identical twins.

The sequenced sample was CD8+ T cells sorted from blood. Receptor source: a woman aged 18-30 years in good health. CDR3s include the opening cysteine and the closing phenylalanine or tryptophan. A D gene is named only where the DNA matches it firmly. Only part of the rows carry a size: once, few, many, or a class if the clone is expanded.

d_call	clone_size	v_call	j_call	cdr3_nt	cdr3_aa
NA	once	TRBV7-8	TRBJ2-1	TGTGCCAGCAGCACCCGGCAGAGCTCCTACAATGAGCAGTTCTTC	CASSTRQSSYNEQFF
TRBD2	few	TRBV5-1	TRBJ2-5	TGCGCCAGCAGCTCAAGGCGGGAGGTGTGGTATAGACCGGGCGAGGTCGAAGAGACCCAGTACTTC	CASSSRREVWYRPGEVEETQYF
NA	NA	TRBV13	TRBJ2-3	TGTGCCAGCAGCCCCGGCGCATATAATATGGATACGCAGTATTTT	CASSPGAYNMDTQYF
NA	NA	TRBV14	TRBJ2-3	TGTGCCAGCAGCCAAGTTAACGCCGGGACAGATACGCAGTATTTT	CASSQVNAGTDTQYF
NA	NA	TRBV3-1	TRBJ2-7	TGTGCCAGCACCCAGGGGAACGAGCAGTACTTC	CASTQGNEQYF
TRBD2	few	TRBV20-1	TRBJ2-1	TGCAGTGCTAGAAACCCGGGACTAGAGTACAATGAGCAGTTCTTC	CSARNPGLEYNEQFF
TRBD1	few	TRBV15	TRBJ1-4	TGTGCCACCAGCAGAGGACGACAGGGTTTGAGCGAAAAACTGTTTTTT	CATSRGRQGLSEKLFF
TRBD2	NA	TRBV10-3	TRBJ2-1	TGTGCCATCAGTGGGGGGACTAGGTCCTACAATGAGCAGTTCTTC	CAISGGTRSYNEQFF
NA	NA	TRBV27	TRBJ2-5	TGTGCCAGCAGTCCGACGATGGTGGAGACCCAGTACTTC	CASSPTMVETQYF
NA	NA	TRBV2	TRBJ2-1	TGTGCCAGCAGTGACAGGCAGGAAACCTACAATGAGCAGTTCTTC	CASSDRQETYNEQFF
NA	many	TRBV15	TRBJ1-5	TGTGCCACCAGCCCGGACAGCAGCAATCAGCCCCAGCATTTT	CATSPDSSNQPQHF
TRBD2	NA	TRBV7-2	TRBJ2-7	TGTGCCAGCAGCTCCGGGGGGGTATCCTACGAGCAGTACTTC	CASSSGGVSYEQYF
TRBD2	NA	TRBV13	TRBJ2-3	TGTGCCAGCAGCTTATGGGGACTAGCTCCAGATACGCAGTATTTT	CASSLWGLAPDTQYF
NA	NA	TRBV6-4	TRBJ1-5	TGTGCCAGCCCCGGCGAGGAACAGCCCCAGCATTTT	CASPGEEQPQHF
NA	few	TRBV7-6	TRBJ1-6	TGTGCCAGCAGCTCGATTAATTCACCCCTCCACTTT	CASSSINSPLHF
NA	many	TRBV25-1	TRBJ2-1	TGTGCCAGCAGTGATGACCCGGTAAGGGAGCAGTTCTTC	CASSDDPVREQFF
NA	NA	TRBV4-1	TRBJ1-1	TGCGCCAGCATGAGGACTGAAGCTTTCTTT	CASMRTEAFF
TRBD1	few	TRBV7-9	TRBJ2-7	TGTGCCAGCAGCTTCGGGACAGGGTTCTCCTACGAGCAGTACTTC	CASSFGTGFSYEQYF
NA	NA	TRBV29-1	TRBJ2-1	TGCAGCGTAGGGTGGGCGACAGCGAATGAGCAGTTCTTC	CSVGWATANEQFF
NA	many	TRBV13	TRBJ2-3	TGTGCCAGCAGCCCACTGACTCCCGTTGTTTTCGATACGCAGTATTTT	CASSPLTPVVFDTQYF
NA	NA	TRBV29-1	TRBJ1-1	TGCAGCGTTGAACTAGGGGGTTTCACTGAAGCTTTCTTT	CSVELGGFTEAFF
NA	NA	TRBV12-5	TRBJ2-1	TGTGCTAGTGGTTTGGGGAATGAGCAGTTCTTC	CASGLGNEQFF
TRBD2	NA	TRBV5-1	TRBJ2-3	TGCGCCAGCAGCCGCTGGGGGGGGGATGCAGATACGCAGTATTTT	CASSRWGGDADTQYF
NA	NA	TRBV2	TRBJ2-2	TGTGCCAGCAGTGATGCCCAGGGCATTCAAGCCGGGGAGCTGTTTTTT	CASSDAQGIQAGELFF
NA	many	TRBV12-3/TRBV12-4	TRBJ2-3	TGTGCCAGCAGTTTCGAGGGAGCGGATACGCAGTATTTT	CASSFEGADTQYF
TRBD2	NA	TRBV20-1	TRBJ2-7	TGCAGTGCTAGAGGTTTTGCGGGAGGATCCTACGAGCAGTACTTC	CSARGFAGGSYEQYF
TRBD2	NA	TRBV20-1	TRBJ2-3	TGCAGTGCTAGAGATCGTTATAGCGGGGGCCCGAATACGCAGTATTTT	CSARDRYSGGPNTQYF
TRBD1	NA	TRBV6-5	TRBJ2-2	TGTGCCAGCAGTTCCCGGGACAGGGGGCGCCGGGGCCCCGGGGAGCTGTTTTTT	CASSSRDRGRRGPGELFF
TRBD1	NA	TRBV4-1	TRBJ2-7	TGCGCCAGCAGCCAAATCTCGCAGGGGGCGGGCTCCTACGAGCAGTACTTC	CASSQISQGAGSYEQYF
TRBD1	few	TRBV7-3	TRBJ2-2	TGTGCCAGCAGCTTAAACGGTCCCTCGGGGGGGACAGGGGCGAACACCGGGGAGCTGTTTTTT	CASSLNGPSGGTGANTGELFF
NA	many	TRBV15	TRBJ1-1	TGTGCCACCAGCCGCTCAAGGACTGAAGAAGCTTTCTTT	CATSRSRTEEAFF
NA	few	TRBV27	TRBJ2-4	TGTGCCAGCTCTCCGGAGGTAGGGGCGAAAAACATTCAGTACTTC	CASSPEVGAKNIQYF
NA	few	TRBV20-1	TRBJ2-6	TGCAGTGCTAGATTCCCGGGGAGCTCCTCTGGGGCCAACGTCCTGACTTTC	CSARFPGSSSGANVLTF
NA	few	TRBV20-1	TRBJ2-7	TGCAGTGCTACCTCTTTGGACGGGACATCCTACGAGCAGTACTTC	CSATSLDGTSYEQYF
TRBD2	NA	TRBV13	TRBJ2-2	TGTGCCAGCAGCTCAAGGACTAGCGGGCTCGCGGGGGAGCTGTTTTTT	CASSSRTSGLAGELFF
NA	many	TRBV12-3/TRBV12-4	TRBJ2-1	TGTGCCAGCAGTCTTCCAGGAAATGAGCAGTTCTTC	CASSLPGNEQFF
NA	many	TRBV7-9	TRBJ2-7	TGTGCCAGCAGCTTAGCTGGGGGCGAGCAGTACTTC	CASSLAGGEQYF
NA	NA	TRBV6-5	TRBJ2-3	TGTGCCAGCAGTTACGGGACATGGGGAGATACGCAGTATTTT	CASSYGTWGDTQYF
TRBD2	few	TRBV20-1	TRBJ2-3	TGCAGTGCTAGAGCCCGACTAGCGGGAGTATCCGCAGATACGCAGTATTTT	CSARARLAGVSADTQYF
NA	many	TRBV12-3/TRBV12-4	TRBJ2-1	TGTGCCAGCAGTTCAGGGGCCTACAATGAGCAGTTCTTC	CASSSGAYNEQFF
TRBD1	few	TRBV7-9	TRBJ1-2	TGTGCCAGCGGTTTAATCGGGACAGGGCAGGATGGCTACACCTTC	CASGLIGTGQDGYTF
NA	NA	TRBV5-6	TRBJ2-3	TGTGCCAGCAGCTTGGGCGGGACGGGTGATACGCAGTATTTT	CASSLGGTGDTQYF
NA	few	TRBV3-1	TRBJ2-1	TGTGCCAGCAGCCAATCGCTTGTCGGCTACAATGAGCAGTTCTTC	CASSQSLVGYNEQFF
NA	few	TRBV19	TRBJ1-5	TGTGCCAGTTCGAGACGGGGTGCAGGCCCATATCAGCCCCAGCATTTT	CASSRRGAGPYQPQHF
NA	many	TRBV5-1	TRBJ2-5	TGCGCCAGCAGCCCCCTTGGCCAAGAGACCCAGTACTTC	CASSPLGQETQYF
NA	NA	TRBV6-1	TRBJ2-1	TGTACCAGCAGTGAAGGAAACTACAATGAGCAGTTCTTC	CTSSEGNYNEQFF
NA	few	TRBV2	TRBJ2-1	TGTGCCAGCAGTGACTCGGGGAGGTTGAATGAGCAGTTCTTC	CASSDSGRLNEQFF
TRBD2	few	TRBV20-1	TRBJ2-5	TGCAGTGCAACAGGACTAGCGGGGGGGCCCCGAACCCAGTACTTC	CSATGLAGGPRTQYF
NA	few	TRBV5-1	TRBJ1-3	TGCGCCAGCAGCTTTTTCGGGGAGAACACCATATATTTT	CASSFFGENTIYF
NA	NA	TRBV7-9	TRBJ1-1	TGTGCCAGCAGCTTAGAATCCAGGGGAGAAGCTTTCTTT	CASSLESRGEAFF
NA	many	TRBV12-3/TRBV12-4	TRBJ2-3	TGTGCCAGCAGTCCCCCGGGGACGGCGAATACGCAGTATTTT	CASSPPGTANTQYF